Sequencing of this TCR beta chain was carried out in a study of Graves' ophthalmopathy and Graves' hyperthyroidism. The TCR beta CDR3 regions underwent amplification from RNA transcripts. HTBI primers primed a first-round RT-PCR, and a second-round multiplex PCR followed. TCRdb reanalysed the multiplex PCR reads using MiXCR and keeps one entry per CDR3 protein. This sample carries hundreds of thousands of distinct CDR3 sequences, 22% of them seen once, and the ten largest clones take approximately 7%. Germline values: CDR1 MNHEY, CDR2 SVGAGI. The CDR3 has 15 amino acids. J lost 4 bases, V lost 0 bases, and 0 bases had no gene match. This clonotype was found many times. Hyperthyroidism patients, all newly diagnosed, had under 2 months' duration and ages of 18 to 65.

The gene calls are TRBV6-5 and TRBJ2-7; TRBD2 aligns across 13 bases. The sequence derives from a woman younger than 35 with stable Graves' hyperthyroidism. Some clones in this sample may be carry-over from other donors' samples. Sequencing was performed on peripheral blood. The DNA for the CDR3 is TGTGCCAGCAGTTACTCGACTAGCGGGAGGTACGAGCAGTACTTC. As protein: CASSYSTSGRYEQYF.